This TCR beta chain derives from a study of blood T cell repertoires in COVID-19. Study overall: PBMCs, B-cell-depleted T cells, or T cells provided the cDNA or gDNA that made up the material.

Clinical history as reported by participants underpinned cohort assignment. Donors of Cohort 3 who recovered were those that had two negative PCRs, clearance, or symptom resolution. Original analysis: The assay estimated nucleated cells by amplifying reference gene primers. Repertoires were generated with immunoSEQ multiplex PCR, while TCRdb's copy carries only in-frame clones and drops some. That table furnishes V, J and clone size, whereas the DNA furnished D and trimming. The table lists about 290,000 clones, roughly nine tenths of them singletons. V lost 3 bases and J 9 bases, leaving 15 bases between the germline ends. Germline V lookup: CDR1 LNHNV, CDR2 YYDKDF (reference sequence). This CDR3 has 15 residues.

The V gene is TRBV15, the J gene TRBJ1-6; D perhaps matches TRBD1 (6 bases). Sequenced: PBMCs or T cells enriched from blood (not recorded which). The TCR comes from a woman between 40 and 50 years old who had recovered from COVID-19. Here the CDR3 DNA reads TGTGCCACCAGCAGGTTTAGCAGGGGCCGTTCACCCCTCCACTTT. Translating gives CATSRFSRGRSPLHF.